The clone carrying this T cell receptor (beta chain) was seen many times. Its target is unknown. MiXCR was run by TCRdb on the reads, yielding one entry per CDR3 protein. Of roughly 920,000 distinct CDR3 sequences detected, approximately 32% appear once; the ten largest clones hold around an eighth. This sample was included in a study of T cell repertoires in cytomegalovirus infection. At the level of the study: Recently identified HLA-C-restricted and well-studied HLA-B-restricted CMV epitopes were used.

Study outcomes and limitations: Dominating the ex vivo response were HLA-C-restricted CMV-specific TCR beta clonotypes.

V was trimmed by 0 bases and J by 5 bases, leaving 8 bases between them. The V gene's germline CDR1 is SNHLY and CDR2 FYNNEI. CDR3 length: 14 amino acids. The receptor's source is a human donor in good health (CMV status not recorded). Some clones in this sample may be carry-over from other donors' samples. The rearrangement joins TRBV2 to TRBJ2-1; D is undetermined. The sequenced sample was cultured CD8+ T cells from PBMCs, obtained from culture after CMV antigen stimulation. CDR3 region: CASSEAGLNNEQFF. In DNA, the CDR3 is TGTGCCAGCAGTGAAGCGGGGTTAAACAATGAGCAGTTCTTC.